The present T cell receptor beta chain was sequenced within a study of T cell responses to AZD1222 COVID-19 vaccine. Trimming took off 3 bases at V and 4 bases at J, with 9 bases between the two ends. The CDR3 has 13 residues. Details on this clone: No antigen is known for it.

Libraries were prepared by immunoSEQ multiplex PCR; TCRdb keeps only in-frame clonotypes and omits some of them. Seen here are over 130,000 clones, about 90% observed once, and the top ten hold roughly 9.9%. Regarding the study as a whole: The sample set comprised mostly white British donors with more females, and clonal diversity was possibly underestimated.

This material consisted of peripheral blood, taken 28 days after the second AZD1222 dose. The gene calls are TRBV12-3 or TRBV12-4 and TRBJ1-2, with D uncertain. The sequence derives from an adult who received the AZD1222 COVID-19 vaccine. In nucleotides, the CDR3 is TGTGCCAGCAGTTTTGACGGAACCTATGGCTACACCTTC. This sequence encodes CASSFDGTYGYTF.